Sequencing of this T cell receptor beta chain was carried out in a study of shared clonotypes between healthy human individuals. Study-level information: Sampling drew on donors who were two women and a few men aged 18 to 49.

Trimming left V 4 bases short and J 3 bases short, with 11 bases between. Germline V gives CDR1 SGHRS, CDR2 YFSETQ. The CDR3 is 13 residues long. The table came from immunoSEQ multiplex PCR; TCRdb's copy has only in-frame clones and leaves some out. The repertoire includes more than 1,200,000 clones, 98% to 99% of them detected once, and 0.36% sits in the top ten. This sequence originates from a man aged 30 to 45 in good health. This sequence joins TRBV5-1 and TRBJ2-7; D is ambiguous. Sequenced input: naive CD4+ T cells sorted from blood. The sample's subset: CD45RA+ positively selected. The CDR3 sequence is CASSRTPDYEQYF. As DNA, the CDR3 is TGCGCCAGCAGCCGGACCCCAGACTACGAGCAGTACTTC.